This T cell receptor (beta chain) emerged from a study of shared clonotypes between healthy human individuals. General study results and limits: Relative to memory subsets, naive subsets generally showed larger estimated richness.

The study enrolled healthy HIV-negative adults without recent acute infections or vaccinations as donors. As concerns this clone: Its target is not known.

Over several immunoSEQ plates, each subset's genomic DNA was distributed in even portions. Methods used by the authors: Junction-only immunoSEQ sequences carried no quality scores, so filtering differed. TCRdb's table, derived via immunoSEQ multiplex PCR, lists solely in-frame clones and lacks some. V, J and clone size reflect that table, while D and trimming were determined from the DNA. The table includes millions of clones, roughly nine tenths detected once. V was pared by 4 bases and J by 8 bases, with 14 bases between. Looked up from germline, CDR1 is SEHNR and CDR2 is FQNEAQ (reference sequence). This CDR3 has 14 amino acids.

This sequence was found in a man in his late teens or twenties in good health. The sample consisted of naive CD4+ T cells sorted from blood. This sample's subset: CD45RA+ positively selected. The V call is TRBV7-9, the J call TRBJ1-4; perhaps TRBD1 as D (6 bases). CDR3 region: CASSSTGLGEKLFF. CDR3 DNA: TGTGCCAGCAGCTCCACAGGGTTGGGCGAAAAACTGTTTTTT.